This TCR beta chain originates from a study of spatial heterogeneity in lung cancer. Indicated time point: sample taken at primary tumor resection. No cell sorting; template was whole RNA from tumor, lung tissue or PBMC. V shed 3 bases and J 6 bases; nucleotides not matched to a gene: 5. The CDR3 has 13 residues. Germline values: CDR1 SGDLS, CDR2 YYNGEE. TCRdb re-called the 5' RACE reads with MiXCR, one entry per CDR3 protein. The sample carries more than 65,000 distinct CDR3 sequences, approximately 12% recorded once. In its sample, this clonotype was seen many times. The clonotype comes from a male donor with early-stage non-small cell lung cancer. The rearrangement joins TRBV9 to TRBJ1-2; 7 nucleotides agree with TRBD1. This specimen was PBMCs, taken at surgery. CDR3: CASSANRGDGYTF. The CDR3 coding sequence is TGTGCCAGCAGCGCTAACAGGGGCGATGGCTACACCTTC.